One sample yielded the 18 T cell receptor beta chains listed below, sequenced in a study of shared clonotypes between healthy human individuals. Clones were sequenced by immunoSEQ multiplex PCR, and TCRdb holds only the in-frame ones, with some missing. Found here are over 2 million clones, roughly 94% of them singletons; the top ten hold around 0.13%. The sample comprised naive CD4+ T cells sorted from blood. The subset denotes: CD45RA+ positively selected. The receptor source for this set is a young man in good health.

This rearrangement joins TRBV6-5 to TRBJ1-1, with 9 nucleotides matching TRBD1. The trim removed 7 bases at V and 1 base at J, leaving 4 bases unmatched. CDR1 and CDR2 (germline): MNHEY, SVGAGI. There are 14 residues in the CDR3. The CDR3 loop is CASIKTGGNTEAFF. The CDR3, as DNA: TGTGCCAGCATCAAGACAGGGGGGAACACTGAAGCTTTCTTT.

The chain couples TRBV14 to TRBJ2-5; no firm D call. The CDR3 totals 10 residues. V dropped 0 bases and J dropped 7 bases, with 0 bases sitting between them. CDR1 SGHDN and CDR2 FVKESK come from the germline V gene. The CDR3 protein is CASSQETQYF. The CDR3 DNA reads as TGTGCCAGCAGCCAAGAGACCCAGTACTTC.

The chain employs TRBV7-9 and TRBJ2-5; D is perhaps TRBD1 (6 bases). Trimming removed 5 bases from V and 1 base from J, with 11 bases in between. Per germline, CDR1 SEHNR and CDR2 FQNEAQ (reference sequence). This CDR3 has 14 residues. CDR3 coding DNA: TGTGCCAGCAGCCCAGACAGGTTCCAAGAGACCCAGTACTTC. This encodes CASSPDRFQETQYF. The full variable domain, rest sourced from reference TRBV7-9 and TRBJ2-5, is DTGVSQNPRHKITKRGQNVTFRCDPISEHNRLYWYRQTLGQGPEFLTYFQNEAQLEKSRLLSDRFSAERPKGSFSTLEIQRTEQGDSAMYLCASSPDRFQETQYFGPGTRLLVL.

The gene calls are TRBV6-1 and TRBJ1-2; no definite D call. Germline values: CDR1 MNHNS, CDR2 SASEGT. V dropped 9 bases and J dropped 1 base, with 9 bases sitting between them. The CDR3 loop spans 12 amino acids. CDR3 region: CASAQVNYGYTF. The DNA for the CDR3 is TGTGCCAGTGCGCAGGTTAACTATGGCTACACCTTC.

The chain links TRBV11-3 to TRBJ1-2; no definite D call. CDR1 and CDR2 (germline): SGHNT, YENEEA. The CDR3 extends over 12 amino acids. The germline V and J ends were trimmed by 5 bases and 8 bases, with 12 bases remaining between them. The CDR3 DNA reads TGTGCCAGCAGCCTCGGACGGGGAGGCTACACCTTC. Its protein is CASSLGRGGYTF.

This chain joins TRBV7-9 and TRBJ2-5; 7 bases are shared with TRBD2. The ends lost 6 bases at V and 2 bases at J; junction bases unmatched: 3. The CDR3 covers 13 residues. In germline, CDR1 is SEHNR, CDR2 FQNEAQ (reference sequence). The CDR3 here is CASSRSGQETQYF. The CDR3 nucleotides are TGTGCCAGCAGTCGTAGCGGGCAAGAGACCCAGTACTTC.

The CDR3 nucleotides read TGTGCCAGCGGGGACAGGATTAATCAGCCCCAGCATTTT. Translating it yields CASGDRINQPQHF. This chain joins TRBV6-1 and TRBJ1-5, with 8 positions matching TRBD1. Germline lookup yields CDR1 MNHNS and CDR2 SASEGT. This CDR3 has 13 amino acids. Unmatched junction bases numbered 4, after V lost 8 bases and J lost 4 bases.

Concerning this clone itself: The sample contains more than one DNA sequence encoding this CDR3. The V and J genes are TRBV7-2 and TRBJ1-1; no clear D. V was pared by 2 bases and J by 1 base, with 5 bases between. The CDR3 covers 13 residues. Germline V gene lookup returns CDR1 SGHTA and CDR2 FQGNSA. CDR3 protein: CASSLQENTEAFF. For the CDR3, the DNA is TGTGCCAGCAGCTTACAGGAGAACACTGAAGCTTTCTTT.

A word on this clone: This sample includes further DNA sequences coding for the same CDR3. This sequence joins TRBV6-1 and TRBJ2-7, with 9 bases fitting TRBD2. The CDR3 is 15 residues long. CDR1 and CDR2 from the germline V gene are MNHNS and SASEGT. V lost 6 bases and J lost 1; bases outside the gene matches: 7. CDR3 bases: TGTGCCAGCAGATCGGGACTAGCTGGATCCTACGAGCAGTACTTC. As protein: CASRSGLAGSYEQYF.

J is TRBJ2-7 and V is TRBV5-6, with D possibly being TRBD2 (6 bases). Trimming shortened V by 2 bases and J by 2 bases, and 11 bases separated the two germline ends. This CDR3 comprises 14 residues. The germline gives CDR1 SGHDT, CDR2 YYEEEE. CDR3 loop: CASSFVGGTYEQYF. CDR3 bases: TGTGCCAGCAGCTTCGTCGGGGGTACCTACGAGCAGTACTTC.

The chain uses TRBV29-1 and TRBJ2-7, with 9 bases matching TRBD1. Trimming cost V 7 bases and J 5 bases; bases outside gene matches: 9. Germline assignment: CDR1 SQVTM and CDR2 ANQGSEA. This CDR3 spans 13 amino acids. The CDR3 bases are TGCAGCGCCGGGACAGGGATGAGGGACGAGCAGTACTTC. Amino acid sequence: CSAGTGMRDEQYF.

The chain couples TRBV7-9 to TRBJ1-1; TRBD1 aligns across 7 bases. V lost 2 bases, J lost 1 base, and 4 bases stayed unmatched. Germline CDR1 is SEHNR and CDR2 is FQNEAQ (reference sequence). The CDR3 loop spans 15 amino acids. CDR3 residues: CASSLLTGKNTEAFF. CDR3 coding DNA: TGTGCCAGCAGCTTATTGACAGGGAAGAACACTGAAGCTTTCTTT.

The V and J genes are TRBV10-3 and TRBJ1-1; a weak D match, TRBD1 (5 bases). The CDR3 extends over 14 amino acids. Deletions cut 2 bases from V and 1 base from J, with 8 bases between. The germline gives CDR1 ENHRY, CDR2 SYGVKD. The CDR3 loop reads CAISEIRGNTEAFF. CDR3 nucleotides: TGTGCCATCAGTGAGATAAGGGGGAACACTGAAGCTTTCTTT.

J is TRBJ1-6 and V is TRBV6-6; 7 positions agree with TRBD1. This CDR3 has 14 residues. J lost 10 bases, V lost 2 bases, and 5 bases had no gene match. CDR1 and CDR2 from the germline V gene are MNHNY and SVGAGI (reference sequence). CDR3: CASSYTGVESPLHF. The CDR3, as DNA: TGTGCCAGCAGTTACACAGGGGTGGAATCACCCCTCCACTTT.

The genes are TRBV6-1 and TRBJ2-7; D is unresolved. CDR3 length: 14 amino acids. Per germline, CDR1 MNHNS and CDR2 SASEGT. V gave up 5 bases and J gave up 0 bases, with 11 bases separating them. CDR3 sequence: CASSSTYDSYEQYF. CDR3 DNA: TGTGCCAGCAGTTCTACATACGACTCCTACGAGCAGTACTTC.

Notes on this clone: At one boundary the junction diverges from the germline segment, which might be a read error. The chain joins TRBV7-7 to TRBJ1-1; D is possibly TRBD1 (5 bases). The CDR3 covers 13 residues. From germline, CDR1 is SSHAT and CDR2 FNYEAQ (reference sequence). CDR3 protein: CASSLVRGTEAFF. The DNA of the CDR3 is TGTGCTAGCAGCTTAGTAAGGGGCACTGAAGCTTTCTTT.

J is TRBJ2-1 and V is TRBV9, with a possible D match to TRBD2 (6 bases). The V gene's germline CDR1 is SGDLS and CDR2 YYNGEE. The CDR3 spans 18 residues. Trimming removed 0 bases from V and 0 bases from J, with 16 bases in between. The CDR3 nucleotides read TGTGCCAGCAGCGTAGGTTCCGGCGGGATAAGCTCCTACAATGAGCAGTTCTTC. Protein: CASSVGSGGISSYNEQFF.

V usage is TRBV4-1 and J usage is TRBJ1-5, with D maybe TRBD1 (5 bases). The CDR3 loop spans 14 amino acids. The ends were cut back, 6 bases at V and 11 bases at J, with 20 bases in the middle. The germline CDR1 and CDR2 sequences are MGHRA and YSYEKL. CDR3 sequence (DNA): TGCGCCAGCAGTTCCGGGACGCATCTACAGGCCCAGCATTTT. It codes for CASSSGTHLQAQHF.